The entry below describes one T cell receptor beta chain. Profiled with immunoSEQ multiplex PCR; TCRdb holds only in-frame clones, not every one. Of about 98,000 clones in the sample, 90% to 95% were seen once. The sample belongs to a study of T cell changes during pregnancy in multiple sclerosis. Per germline, CDR1 SEHNR and CDR2 FQNEAQ (reference sequence). The ends lost 5 bases at V and 3 bases at J; junction bases unmatched: 5. The CDR3 sequence is 14 residues long. V usage is TRBV7-9 and J usage is TRBJ1-2, with 8 positions matching TRBD1. This TCR derives from a female donor in good health, enrolled as a control in a pregnancy study. The sequences come from peripheral blood, collected after pregnancy. This CDR3 reads CASSVQGAHYGYTF. As DNA, the CDR3 is TGTGCCAGCAGCGTGCAGGGGGCGCACTATGGCTACACCTTC.